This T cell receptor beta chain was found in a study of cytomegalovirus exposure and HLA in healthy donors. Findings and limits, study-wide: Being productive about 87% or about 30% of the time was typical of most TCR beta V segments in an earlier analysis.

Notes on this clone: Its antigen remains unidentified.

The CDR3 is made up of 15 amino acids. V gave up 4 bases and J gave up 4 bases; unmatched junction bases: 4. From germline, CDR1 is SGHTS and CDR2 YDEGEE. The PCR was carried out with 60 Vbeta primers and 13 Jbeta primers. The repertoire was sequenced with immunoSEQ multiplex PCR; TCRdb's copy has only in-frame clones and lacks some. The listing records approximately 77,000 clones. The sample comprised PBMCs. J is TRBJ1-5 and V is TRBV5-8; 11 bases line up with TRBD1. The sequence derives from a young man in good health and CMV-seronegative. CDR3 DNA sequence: TGTGCCAGCAGCGCGGGACAGGGGGTTAATCAGCCCCAGCATTTT. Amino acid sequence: CASSAGQGVNQPQHF.